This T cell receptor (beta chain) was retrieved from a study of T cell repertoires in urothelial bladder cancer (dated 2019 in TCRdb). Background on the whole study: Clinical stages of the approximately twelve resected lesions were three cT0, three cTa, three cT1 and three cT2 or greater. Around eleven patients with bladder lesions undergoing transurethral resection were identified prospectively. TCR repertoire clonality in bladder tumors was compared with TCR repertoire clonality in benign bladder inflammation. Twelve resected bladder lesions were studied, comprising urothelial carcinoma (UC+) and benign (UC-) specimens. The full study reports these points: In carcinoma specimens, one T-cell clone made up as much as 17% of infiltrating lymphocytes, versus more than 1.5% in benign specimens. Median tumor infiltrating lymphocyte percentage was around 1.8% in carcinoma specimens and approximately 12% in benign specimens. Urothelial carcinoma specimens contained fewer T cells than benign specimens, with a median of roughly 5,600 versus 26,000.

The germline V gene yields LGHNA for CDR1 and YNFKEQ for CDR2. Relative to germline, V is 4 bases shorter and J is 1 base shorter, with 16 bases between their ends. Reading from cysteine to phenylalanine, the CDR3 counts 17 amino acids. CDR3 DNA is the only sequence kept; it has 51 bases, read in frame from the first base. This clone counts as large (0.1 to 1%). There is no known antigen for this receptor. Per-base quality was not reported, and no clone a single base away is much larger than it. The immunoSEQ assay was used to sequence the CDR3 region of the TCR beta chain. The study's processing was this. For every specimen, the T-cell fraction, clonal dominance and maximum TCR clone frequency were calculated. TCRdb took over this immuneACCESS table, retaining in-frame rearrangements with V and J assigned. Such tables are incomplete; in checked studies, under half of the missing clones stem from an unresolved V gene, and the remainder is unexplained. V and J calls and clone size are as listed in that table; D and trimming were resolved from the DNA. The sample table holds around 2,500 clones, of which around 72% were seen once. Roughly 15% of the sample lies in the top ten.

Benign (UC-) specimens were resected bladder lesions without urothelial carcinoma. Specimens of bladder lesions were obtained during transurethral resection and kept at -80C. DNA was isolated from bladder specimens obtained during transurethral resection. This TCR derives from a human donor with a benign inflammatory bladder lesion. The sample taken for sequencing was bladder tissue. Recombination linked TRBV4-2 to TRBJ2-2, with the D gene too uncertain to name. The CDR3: CASSPTWVRQNTGELFF. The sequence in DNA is TGTGCCAGCAGCCCAACGTGGGTACGGCAGAACACCGGGGAGCTGTTTTTT.